The T cell receptor beta chain under discussion was sequenced for a study of shared clonotypes between healthy human individuals. Data came from immunoSEQ multiplex PCR; TCRdb stores just in-frame clones and leaves some out. The data hold over a million clones, with around 97% observed a single time. In the case of this clone: Its antigen is not identified.

The CDR3 length is 17 residues. The germline gives CDR1 SGHAT, CDR2 FQNNGV. The ends lost 5 bases at V and 2 bases at J; junction bases unmatched: 9. Points from the study as a whole: Among a few donors, 4.5% to 5.5% of naive CD4 clonotypes were found in common. Naive subsets usually exceeded memory subsets in estimated richness. Non-shared clonotypes had lower generation probabilities than clonotypes shared by all four sorted-subset donors. Sharing of clonotypes among donors was expected to vary with sequencing depth.

Source material: naive CD4+ T cells sorted from blood. Subset meaning: CD45RA+ positively selected. This TCR was sampled from a man aged 25-40 years in good health. The chain couples TRBV11-2 to TRBJ2-2, with 9 bases fitting TRBD1. In DNA, the CDR3 is TGTGCCAGCAGCATAGCTCCGGGACAGGGAAACACCGGGGAGCTGTTTTTT. Its protein is CASSIAPGQGNTGELFF.